This TCR beta chain appears in the sequencing data of a study of shared clonotypes between healthy human individuals. Naive-designated CD8 cells lacked CD45RO, were positively enriched for CCR7, and omitted terminally differentiated effector memory CD45RA+ cells. Donors had no recently reported acute infections or vaccinations and were HIV-negative. Study results and caveats: Since donors were few, the genetic and exposure-history diversity represented was limited.

On this clone: The antigen is unknown.

For every subset, genomic DNA was evenly distributed across several immunoSEQ plates. In the study's own analysis: ImmunoSEQ output held junction-only sequences without quality scores, so filtering differed. Here immunoSEQ multiplex PCR was the method, and the copy in TCRdb shows in-frame clones only, minus some. The V and J calls and clone size come from that table; D and trimming were worked out from the DNA. The sample lists some 1,900,000 clones, approximately 94% occurring once. V gave up 3 bases and J gave up 5 bases, with 9 bases separating them. Germline-derived CDR1 and CDR2 are SGHRS and YFSETQ. The CDR3 covers 13 residues.

This chain uses TRBV5-1 with TRBJ1-5; D gene unclear. The receptor's source is a man between 18 and 29 years old in good health. Material for sequencing was naive CD8+ T cells sorted from blood. CDR3 DNA sequence: TGCGCCAGCAGCTGGTCAGGAGATCAGCCCCAGCATTTT. This gives the protein CASSWSGDQPQHF.